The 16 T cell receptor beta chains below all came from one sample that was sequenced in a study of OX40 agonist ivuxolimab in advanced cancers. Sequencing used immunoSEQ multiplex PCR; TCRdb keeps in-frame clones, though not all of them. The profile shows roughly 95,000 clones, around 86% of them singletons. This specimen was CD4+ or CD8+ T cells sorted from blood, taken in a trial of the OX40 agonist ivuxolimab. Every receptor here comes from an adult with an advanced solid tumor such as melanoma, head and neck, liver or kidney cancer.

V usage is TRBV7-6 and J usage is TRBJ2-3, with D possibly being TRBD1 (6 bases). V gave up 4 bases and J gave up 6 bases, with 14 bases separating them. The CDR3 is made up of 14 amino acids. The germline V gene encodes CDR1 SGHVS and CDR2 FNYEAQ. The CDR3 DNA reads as TGTGCCAGCAGCTCCTCGCAGGGGTCCGATACGCAGTATTTT. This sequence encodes CASSSSQGSDTQYF.

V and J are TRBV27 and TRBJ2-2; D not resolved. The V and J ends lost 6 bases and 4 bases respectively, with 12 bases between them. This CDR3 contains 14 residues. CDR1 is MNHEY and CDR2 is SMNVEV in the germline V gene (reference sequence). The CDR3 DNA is TGTGCCAGCAGATATAGTTCGGGCACCGGGGAGCTGTTTTTT. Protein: CASRYSSGTGELFF.

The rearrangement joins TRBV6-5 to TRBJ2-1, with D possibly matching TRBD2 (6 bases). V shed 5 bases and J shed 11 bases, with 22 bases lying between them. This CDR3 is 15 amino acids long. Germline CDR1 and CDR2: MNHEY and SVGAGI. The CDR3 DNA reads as TGTGCCAGCAGTAGAAAAGCGGGTGCACCTTGGAAGCAGTTCTTC. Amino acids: CASSRKAGAPWKQFF.

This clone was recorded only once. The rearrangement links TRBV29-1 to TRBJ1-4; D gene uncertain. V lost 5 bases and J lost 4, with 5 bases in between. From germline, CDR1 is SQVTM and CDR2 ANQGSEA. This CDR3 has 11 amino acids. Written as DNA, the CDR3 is TGCAGCGTTCTTGGTAATGAAAAACTGTTTTTT. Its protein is CSVLGNEKLFF.

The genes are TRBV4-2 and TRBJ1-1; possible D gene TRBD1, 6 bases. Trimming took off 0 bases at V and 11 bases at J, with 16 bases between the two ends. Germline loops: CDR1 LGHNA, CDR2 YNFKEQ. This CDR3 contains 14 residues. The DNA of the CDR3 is TGTGCCAGCAGCCAAGATCAAACAGGGTTTGGTGCTTTCTTT. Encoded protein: CASSQDQTGFGAFF.

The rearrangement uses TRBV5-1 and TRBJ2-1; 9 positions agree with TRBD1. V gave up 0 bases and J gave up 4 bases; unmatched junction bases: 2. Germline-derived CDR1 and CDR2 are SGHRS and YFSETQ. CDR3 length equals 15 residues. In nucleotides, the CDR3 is TGCGCCAGCAGCTTGGGGGGACAGGGATACAATGAGCAGTTCTTC. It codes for CASSLGGQGYNEQFF.

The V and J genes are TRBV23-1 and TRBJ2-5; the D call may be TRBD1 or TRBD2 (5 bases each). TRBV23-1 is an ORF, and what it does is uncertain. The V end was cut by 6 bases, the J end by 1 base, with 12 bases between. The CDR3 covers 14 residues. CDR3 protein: CASSHRDGQETQYF. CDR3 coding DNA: TGCGCCAGCAGCCATAGGGACGGCCAAGAGACCCAGTACTTC.

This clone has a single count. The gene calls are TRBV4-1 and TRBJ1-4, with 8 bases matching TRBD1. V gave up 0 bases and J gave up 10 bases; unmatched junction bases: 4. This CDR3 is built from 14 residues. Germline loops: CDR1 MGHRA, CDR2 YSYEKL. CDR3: CASSQEDRGVKLFF. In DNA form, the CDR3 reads TGCGCCAGCAGCCAAGAAGACAGGGGAGTAAAACTGTTTTTT.

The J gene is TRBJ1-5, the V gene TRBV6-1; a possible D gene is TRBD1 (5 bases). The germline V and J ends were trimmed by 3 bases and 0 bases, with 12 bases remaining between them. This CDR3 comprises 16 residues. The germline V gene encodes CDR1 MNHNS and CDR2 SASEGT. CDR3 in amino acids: CASSDGTVYSNQPQHF. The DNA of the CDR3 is TGTGCCAGCAGTGATGGGACGGTATATAGCAATCAGCCCCAGCATTTT.

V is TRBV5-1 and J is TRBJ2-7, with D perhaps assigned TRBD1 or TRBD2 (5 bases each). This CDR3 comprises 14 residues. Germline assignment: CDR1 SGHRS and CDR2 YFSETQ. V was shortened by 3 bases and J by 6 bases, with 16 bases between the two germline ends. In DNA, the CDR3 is TGCGCCAGCAGCTGGGACCAGGGTTCGGTCGAGCAGTACTTC. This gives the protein CASSWDQGSVEQYF.

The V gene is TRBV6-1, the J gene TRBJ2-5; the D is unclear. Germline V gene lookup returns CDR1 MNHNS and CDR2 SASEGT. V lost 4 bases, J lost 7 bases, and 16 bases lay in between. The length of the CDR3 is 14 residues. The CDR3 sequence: CASSVPENKGTQYF. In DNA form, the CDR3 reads TGTGCCAGCAGTGTACCAGAGAACAAGGGGACCCAGTACTTC.

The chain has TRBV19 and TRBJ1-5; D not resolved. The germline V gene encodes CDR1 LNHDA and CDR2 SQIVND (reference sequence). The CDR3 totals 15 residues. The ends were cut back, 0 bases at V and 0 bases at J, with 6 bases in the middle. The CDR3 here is CASSIDPSSNQPQHF. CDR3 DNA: TGTGCCAGTAGTATAGATCCCAGTAGCAATCAGCCCCAGCATTTT.

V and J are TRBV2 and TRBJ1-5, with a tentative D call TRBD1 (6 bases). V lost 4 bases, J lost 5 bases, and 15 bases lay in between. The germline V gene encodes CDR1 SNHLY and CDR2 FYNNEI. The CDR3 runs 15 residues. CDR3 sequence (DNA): TGTGCCAGCAGTGTATTAGGGGGTATCGATCAGCCCCAGCATTTT. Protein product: CASSVLGGIDQPQHF.

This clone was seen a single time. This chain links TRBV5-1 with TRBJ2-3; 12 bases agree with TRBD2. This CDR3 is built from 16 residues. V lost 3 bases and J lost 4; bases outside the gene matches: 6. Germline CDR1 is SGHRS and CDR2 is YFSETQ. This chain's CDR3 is CASSSGTSGLSDTQYF. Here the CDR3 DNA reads TGCGCCAGCAGCTCCGGGACTAGCGGGTTATCAGATACGCAGTATTTT.

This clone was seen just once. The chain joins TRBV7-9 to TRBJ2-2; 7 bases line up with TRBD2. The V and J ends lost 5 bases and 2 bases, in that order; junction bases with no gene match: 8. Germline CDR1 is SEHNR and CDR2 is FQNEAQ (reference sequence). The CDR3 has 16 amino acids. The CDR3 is CASSPGSSGNTGELFF. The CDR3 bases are TGTGCCAGCAGCCCGGGGTCTAGCGGCAACACCGGGGAGCTGTTTTTT.

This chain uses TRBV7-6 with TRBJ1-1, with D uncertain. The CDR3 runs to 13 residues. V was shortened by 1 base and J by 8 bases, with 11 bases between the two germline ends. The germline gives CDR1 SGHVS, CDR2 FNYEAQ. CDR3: CASSLGPEAEAFF. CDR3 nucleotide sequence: TGTGCCAGCAGCTTAGGACCGGAGGCCGAAGCTTTCTTT.